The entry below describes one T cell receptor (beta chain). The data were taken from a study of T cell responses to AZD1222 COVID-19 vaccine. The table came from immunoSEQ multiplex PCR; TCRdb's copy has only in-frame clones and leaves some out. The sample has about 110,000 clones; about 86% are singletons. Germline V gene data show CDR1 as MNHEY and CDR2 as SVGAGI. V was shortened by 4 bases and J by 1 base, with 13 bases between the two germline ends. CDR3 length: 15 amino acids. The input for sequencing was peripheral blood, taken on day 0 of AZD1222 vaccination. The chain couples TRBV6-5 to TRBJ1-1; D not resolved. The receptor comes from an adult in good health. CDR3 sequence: CASSSRTGRNTEAFF. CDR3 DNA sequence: TGTGCCAGCAGTTCCCGAACTGGGAGGAACACTGAAGCTTTCTTT.